The 12 T cell receptor beta chains listed next were all sequenced from one sample in a study of shared clonotypes between healthy human individuals. Naive-designated CD8 cells lacked CD45RO, were positively enriched for CCR7, and omitted terminally differentiated effector memory CD45RA+ cells. The assay was immunoSEQ multiplex PCR, and TCRdb's table has in-frame clones only and misses some. The sample lists about 2 million clones, just under 95% occurring once. Sequenced material: naive CD8+ T cells sorted from blood. All receptors come from a man in his late teens or twenties in good health.

This clone was recorded once. This sequence joins TRBV7-6 and TRBJ2-7; tentatively, D is TRBD1 (6 bases). V lost 5 bases, J lost 0 bases, and 11 bases lay in between. This CDR3 comprises 14 residues. Per germline, CDR1 SGHVS and CDR2 FNYEAQ. CDR3 in DNA: TGTGCCAGCAGCCCTTGGACAGTCTCCTACGAGCAGTACTTC. Residues: CASSPWTVSYEQYF.

The chain links TRBV4-3 to TRBJ2-1, with unresolved D. Between the trimmed V and J ends, which lost 1 base and 6 bases, there was a span of 13 bases. The length of the CDR3 is 15 residues. Germline lookup yields CDR1 LGHNA and CDR2 YSLEER. This CDR3 reads CASSQAEQALNEQFF. In DNA form, the CDR3 reads TGCGCCAGCAGCCAAGCGGAGCAGGCACTCAATGAGCAGTTCTTC.

This chain connects TRBV27 to TRBJ1-4; tentative D call: TRBD1 (6 bases). Per germline, CDR1 MNHEY and CDR2 SMNVEV (reference sequence). V was pared by 7 bases and J by 7 bases, with 25 bases between. The CDR3 is made up of 17 amino acids. The CDR3 loop is CASTSVGVRGLTEKLFF. The CDR3 DNA follows: TGTGCCAGCACTTCAGTGGGTGTGCGGGGGCTGACTGAAAAACTGTTTTTT.

The chain carries TRBV4-1 and TRBJ2-1; 12 nucleotides agree with TRBD2. CDR1 is MGHRA, CDR2 YSYEKL, per germline. This CDR3 spans 16 amino acids. V lost 0 bases and J lost 7; bases outside the gene matches: 4. In DNA form, the CDR3 reads TGCGCCAGCAGCCAAGAAGGACTAGCGGGGTATAATGAGCAGTTCTTC. Its translation is CASSQEGLAGYNEQFF.

The chain carries TRBV10-2 and TRBJ2-7; possible D gene TRBD2, 5 bases. V was clipped by 5 bases and J by 2 bases, with 13 bases between them. Germline V gene lookup returns CDR1 WSHSY and CDR2 SAAADI. This CDR3 has 14 residues. CDR3 sequence reads: CASSLLGRTYEQYF. CDR3 coding DNA: TGCGCCAGCAGTCTGTTGGGGAGAACCTACGAGCAGTACTTC.

The chain recombines TRBV9 with TRBJ2-5, with D perhaps matching TRBD1 or TRBD2 (5 bases each). V dropped 0 bases and J dropped 5 bases, with 14 bases sitting between them. The CDR3 consists of 15 residues. Germline assignment: CDR1 SGDLS and CDR2 YYNGEE. The CDR3 region is CASSVDGAYGETQYF. DNA for the CDR3: TGTGCCAGCAGCGTAGACGGGGCGTACGGCGAGACCCAGTACTTC.

The chain has TRBV29-1 and TRBJ2-2, with D maybe TRBD1 (6 bases). Germline V lookup: CDR1 SQVTM, CDR2 ANQGSEA. CDR3 size: 13 residues. V lost 3 bases and J lost 4, with 9 bases in between. The CDR3 here is CSVEAGATGELFF. DNA for the CDR3: TGCAGCGTTGAGGCAGGGGCCACCGGGGAGCTGTTTTTT.

Remarks on this clone: This same CDR3 is encoded by further DNA sequences in the sample. This chain connects TRBV7-8 to TRBJ2-7; D is ambiguous. CDR3 length equals 13 residues. Germline values: CDR1 SGHVS, CDR2 FQNEAQ. The V and J ends lost 4 bases and 2 bases respectively, with 9 bases between them. The CDR3, as DNA: TGTGCCAGCAGCTCTGATGGAACCTACGAGCAGTACTTC. Translation: CASSSDGTYEQYF.

For the CDR3, the DNA is TGTGCCAGCAGCTTAAACGAGGGGTGGGCCAATCAGCCCCAGCATTTT. As protein: CASSLNEGWANQPQHF. The V call is TRBV11-2, the J call TRBJ1-5; TRBD1 might be the D (5 bases). V shed 2 bases and J shed 3 bases, with 14 bases lying between them. In germline, CDR1 is SGHAT, CDR2 FQNNGV. The CDR3 covers 16 residues.

The CDR3 sequence: CASRLAGVEETQYF. Here the CDR3 DNA reads TGCGCCAGCAGACTAGCGGGGGTCGAGGAGACCCAGTACTTC. The V gene is TRBV10-1, the J gene TRBJ2-5; 11 nucleotides line up with TRBD2. The CDR3 has 14 amino acids. V shed 6 bases and J 5 bases; nucleotides not matched to a gene: 5. Per the germline V gene, CDR1 is WNHNN and CDR2 is SYGVQD (reference sequence).

In this sample, this clone turned up once. This specimen includes other DNA sequences encoding the same CDR3. The rearrangement uses TRBV2 and TRBJ2-7; 10 nucleotides align to TRBD1. The CDR3 sequence is 15 residues long. With V trimmed by 3 bases and J by 1 base, 3 bases remained unmatched. Germline CDR1 reads SNHLY; CDR2 reads FYNNEI. As DNA, the CDR3 is TGTGCCAGCAGTGAGGGGACAGGGGAGTCCTACGAGCAGTACTTC. It yields the protein CASSEGTGESYEQYF.

The chain joins TRBV15 to TRBJ2-1; maybe TRBD1 (6 bases). The CDR3 spans 17 residues. V lost 0 bases and J lost 3, with 15 bases in between. Germline CDR1 reads LNHNV; CDR2 reads YYDKDF (reference sequence). For the CDR3, the DNA is TGTGCCACCAGCAGAGATACGATGGGGGCCGGCTACAATGAGCAGTTCTTC. Amino acid sequence: CATSRDTMGAGYNEQFF.